This T cell receptor beta chain appears in the sequencing data of a study of shared clonotypes between healthy human individuals. Study-wide results and limits: The study found roughly 5% of naive CD4 clonotypes shared across several donors. Sequencing of the sorted subsets was shown by rarefaction to be incomplete despite large depth.

CD45RO negativity and positive selection for CCR7 defined naive CD8 cells, a population that excluded terminally differentiated effector memory CD45RA+ cells. Trimming removed 0 bases from V and 0 bases from J, with 12 bases in between. The CDR3 runs 17 residues. Germline assignment: CDR1 KGHSY and CDR2 FQNENV. Regarding this clone: Its cognate antigen is unknown.

Several immunoSEQ plates held equal portions of the genomic DNA taken from each subset. Assay: immunoSEQ multiplex PCR; the TCRdb copy retains only in-frame clones and omits some. In the table there are around 560,000 clones, roughly 95% of which are singletons. V gene TRBV16 combines with J gene TRBJ1-5; D gene ambiguous. The clonotype comes from a woman in her twenties or thirties in good health. The sequenced sample consisted of naive CD8+ T cells sorted from blood. The CDR3 region is CASSQSRRQNSNQPQHF. The CDR3 DNA sequence: TGTGCCAGCAGCCAATCCCGCAGGCAGAATAGCAATCAGCCCCAGCATTTT.